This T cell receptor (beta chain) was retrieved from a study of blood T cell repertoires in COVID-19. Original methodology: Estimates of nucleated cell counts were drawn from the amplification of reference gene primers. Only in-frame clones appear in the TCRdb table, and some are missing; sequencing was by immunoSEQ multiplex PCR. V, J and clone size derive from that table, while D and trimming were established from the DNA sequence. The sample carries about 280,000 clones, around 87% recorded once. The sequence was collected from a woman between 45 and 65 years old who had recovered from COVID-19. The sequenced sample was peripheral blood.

DNA for the CDR3: TGTGCCAGCAGCCAGCACAGGGGGTTCGACACTGAAGCTTTCTTT. Translating it yields CASSQHRGFDTEAFF. The rearrangement uses TRBV4-2 and TRBJ1-1; TRBD1 agrees at 8 bases. Trimming took 3 bases from V and 3 from J; bases not matched to a gene: 6. Germline CDR1 and CDR2: LGHNA and YNFKEQ. The CDR3 covers 15 residues.